Below are 23 T cell receptor beta chains sequenced from a single sample in a study of blood T cell repertoires in COVID-19 (TCRdb year 2020). The method behind the library was the immunoSEQ multiplex PCR assay. Imported from immuneACCESS, the table was reduced by TCRdb to in-frame sequences with V and J called. These copies leave out some clones; in studies compared against another copy, an unresolved V gene accounts for under half, and the cause of the remainder is not known. This sample lists roughly 220,000 clones; approximately 90% were detected once. 2.2% of the sample comes from the top ten. Sequencing was carried out using peripheral blood. The receptors here all came from a man aged 30 to 39 who had recovered from COVID-19.

The chain carries TRBV6-6 and TRBJ1-6, with D tentatively TRBD1 (6 bases). Trimming shortened V by 5 bases and J by 6 bases, and 20 bases separated the two germline ends. The V gene's germline CDR1 is MNHNY and CDR2 SVGAGI (reference sequence). The CDR3 is 17 residues long. CDR3 residues: CASSQPQGWVGNSPLHF. The CDR3 region has the DNA TGTGCCAGCAGTCAACCACAGGGATGGGTTGGTAATTCACCCCTCCACTTT.

This clone was recorded only once. V usage is TRBV11-2 and J usage is TRBJ2-7; D not resolved. The germline gives CDR1 SGHAT, CDR2 FQNNGV. V lost 1 base, J lost 0 bases, and 10 bases lay in between. The CDR3 is made up of 15 amino acids. DNA for the CDR3: TGTGCCAGCAGCTTAGTAGTAAGGAGCTCCTACGAGCAGTACTTC. Amino acids: CASSLVVRSSYEQYF.

The chain couples TRBV10-2 to TRBJ2-1; D remains unclear. Germline-derived CDR1 and CDR2 are WSHSY and SAAADI. The ends were cut back, 9 bases at V and 0 bases at J, with 12 bases in the middle. This CDR3 has 14 residues. CDR3 amino acids: CASAPFSSYNEQFF. The CDR3 region has the DNA TGCGCCAGTGCCCCTTTTAGCTCCTACAATGAGCAGTTCTTC.

This clone was counted between two and nine times. The V call is TRBV6-6, the J call TRBJ1-4; no reliable D call. The germline gives CDR1 MNHNY, CDR2 SVGAGI (reference sequence). The CDR3 has 16 amino acids. Trimming shortened V by 0 bases and J by 0 bases, and 8 bases separated the two germline ends. The CDR3 sequence: CASSYSLAATNEKLFF. CDR3 DNA sequence: TGTGCCAGCAGTTACTCGTTGGCTGCAACTAATGAAAAACTGTTTTTT.

The chain recombines TRBV10-3 with TRBJ2-7, with TRBD1 identical over 8 bases. The CDR3 contains 12 residues. J lost 2 bases, V lost 10 bases, and 4 bases had no gene match. The germline CDR1 and CDR2 sequences are ENHRY and SYGVKD. CDR3 sequence reads: CATTGDTYEQYF. As DNA, the CDR3 is TGTGCCACGACAGGGGATACCTACGAGCAGTACTTC.

The rearrangement uses TRBV19 and TRBJ2-4; 7 nucleotides match TRBD1. The germline gives CDR1 LNHDA, CDR2 SQIVND (reference sequence). The V gene end was trimmed by 6 bases and the J gene end by 9 bases; junction bases not matched to a gene: 8. The CDR3 length is 13 residues. In DNA, the CDR3 is TGTGCCAGTAGAGAGGGGGCGCTTAGCATTCAGTACTTC. Its translation is CASREGALSIQYF.

V and J are TRBV11-2 and TRBJ2-1; weak D call: TRBD1 (5 bases). This CDR3 is built from 14 residues. Trimming shortened V by 8 bases and J by 9 bases, and 20 bases separated the two germline ends. CDR1 is SGHAT and CDR2 is FQNNGV in the germline V gene. The CDR3 sequence is CASSLPGQIGEQFF. The CDR3 DNA is TGTGCCAGCTCCCTGCCAGGGCAGATTGGTGAGCAGTTCTTC. The full variable domain, rest sourced from reference TRBV11-2 and TRBJ2-1, is EAGVAQSPRYKIIEKRQSVAFWCNPISGHATLYWYQQILGQGPKLLIQFQNNGVVDDSQLPKDRFSAERLKGVDSTLKIQPAKLEDSAVYLCASSLPGQIGEQFFGPGTRLTVL.

The chain links TRBV3-1 (or the pseudogene TRBV3-2) to TRBJ2-7; 7 nucleotides line up with TRBD2. CDR1 is LGHDT, CDR2 YNNKEL, per germline (reference sequence). V lost 0 bases and J lost 1; bases outside the gene matches: 9. CDR3 length: 17 amino acids. DNA of the CDR3: TGTGCCAGCAGCCAAGATCGGGAGGTCCCGGGGTCCTACGAGCAGTACTTC. Translating it yields CASSQDREVPGSYEQYF.

The CDR3 DNA is TGTGCCAGCAGCGTACTACAGGGGAAGAACACTGAAGCTTTCTTT. It yields the protein CASSVLQGKNTEAFF. The chain joins TRBV9 to TRBJ1-1, with TRBD1 matching 7 bases. With V trimmed by 1 base and J by 1 base, 4 bases remained unmatched. Germline loops: CDR1 SGDLS, CDR2 YYNGEE. The CDR3 covers 15 residues. Drawing the rest from reference TRBV9 and TRBJ1-1, the complete variable domain is DSGVTQTPKHLITATGQRVTLRCSPRSGDLSVYWYQQSLDQGLQFLIQYYNGEERAKGNILERFSAQQFPDLHSELNLSSLELGDSALYFCASSVLQGKNTEAFFGQGTRLTVV.

The chain couples TRBV7-2 to TRBJ2-1; 11 nucleotides line up with TRBD2. The CDR3 runs 15 residues. With 5 bases clipped from V and 6 bases from J, the junction kept 6 bases outside the gene matches. The germline gives CDR1 SGHTA, CDR2 FQGNSA. The CDR3 is CASSPRTSGGNEQFF. CDR3 DNA sequence: TGTGCCAGCAGCCCACGAACTAGCGGGGGCAATGAGCAGTTCTTC.

This rearrangement joins TRBV3-1 (or the pseudogene TRBV3-2) to TRBJ2-1; 11 bases match TRBD2. V trimming: 1 base; J trimming: 8 bases; junction bases outside the gene matches: 1. The CDR3 is 14 amino acids. The germline V gene encodes CDR1 LGHDT and CDR2 YNNKEL (reference sequence). The chain's CDR3 is CASSQATSGDEQFF. CDR3 nucleotide sequence: TGTGCCAGCAGCCAAGCGACTAGCGGGGATGAGCAGTTCTTC.

The J gene is TRBJ1-1, the V gene TRBV15; no reliable D call. This CDR3 spans 14 amino acids. Trimming left V 3 bases short and J 0 bases short, with 8 bases between. Germline V CDR1 and CDR2: LNHNV, YYDKDF (reference sequence). The CDR3 here is CATSRGALNTEAFF. The CDR3 DNA reads TGTGCCACCAGCAGGGGCGCCCTGAACACTGAAGCTTTCTTT.

This clone showed up just once. This chain joins TRBV12-3 or TRBV12-4 and TRBJ1-2; D not resolved. The CDR3 sequence is 11 residues long. Trimming stripped 3 bases from V and 11 bases from J, with 10 bases between. This CDR3 is CASSFNNRYTF. CDR3 DNA sequence: TGTGCCAGCAGTTTTAACAACAGATACACCTTC.

The table lists this clone with a few counts. V usage is TRBV19 and J usage is TRBJ2-2; 10 bases line up with TRBD2. The CDR3 is made up of 15 amino acids. Germline lookup yields CDR1 LNHDA and CDR2 SQIVND (reference sequence). Germline trimming cut 8 bases from V and 0 bases from J; bases unmatched to any gene: 3. The CDR3 DNA follows: TGTGCCAGTCTTACTAGCGGGGCGAACACCGGGGAGCTGTTTTTT. This codes for CASLTSGANTGELFF.

Here the CDR3 DNA reads TGTGCCAGTAGTATAGGACTAGCGGTACAAGAGACCCAGTACTTC. Its translation is CASSIGLAVQETQYF. The chain couples TRBV19 to TRBJ2-5, with 9 bases lining up with TRBD2. Germline-derived CDR1 and CDR2 are LNHDA and SQIVND (reference sequence). V shed 1 base and J 2 bases; nucleotides not matched to a gene: 2. The CDR3 totals 15 residues.

CDR3 bases: TGCGCCAGCAGCTTCGACAGGAGGACCTACGAGCAGTACTTC. Encoded protein: CASSFDRRTYEQYF. The chain links TRBV5-1 to TRBJ2-7; D may be TRBD1 (6 bases). Deletions cut 2 bases from V and 2 bases from J, with 11 bases between. The CDR3 totals 14 residues. Germline values: CDR1 SGHRS, CDR2 YFSETQ.

This clone came up once. The J gene is TRBJ1-2, the V gene TRBV18; D not resolved. CDR1 and CDR2 from the germline V gene are KGHSH and LQKENI. Trimming shortened V by 0 bases and J by 4 bases, and 6 bases separated the two germline ends. The CDR3 totals 13 residues. CDR3 DNA sequence: TGTGCCAGCTCACCACCAGCCCGCTATGGCTACACCTTC. This codes for CASSPPARYGYTF.

V usage is TRBV6-5 and J usage is TRBJ2-7, with D tentatively TRBD1 (5 bases). The V end was cut by 6 bases, the J end by 1 base, with 10 bases between. The germline gives CDR1 MNHEY, CDR2 SVGAGI. The CDR3 is 13 amino acids. In nucleotides, the CDR3 is TGTGCCAGCAGATGGCAGGGATCCTACGAGCAGTACTTC. It is translated as CASRWQGSYEQYF.

The sample holds one count of this clone. The chain employs TRBV18 and TRBJ2-7, with D unresolved. Germline V CDR1 and CDR2: KGHSH, LQKENI. The CDR3 consists of 13 residues. V was pared by 2 bases and J by 3 bases, with 8 bases between. The CDR3 loop reads CASSPGPYYEQYF. The CDR3 DNA reads TGTGCCAGCTCACCAGGCCCGTACTACGAGCAGTACTTC.

J is TRBJ2-3 and V is TRBV5-1; unclear D gene. This CDR3 has 15 amino acids. Germline CDR1 is SGHRS and CDR2 is YFSETQ. Between the trimmed V and J ends, which lost 7 bases and 0 bases, there was a span of 15 bases. The CDR3 reads CASSRLRQSTDTQYF. DNA of the CDR3: TGCGCCAGCTCAAGACTCCGCCAGAGCACAGATACGCAGTATTTT.

In DNA form, the CDR3 reads TGTGCTAGCTTGACTTTCCAAGAGACCCAGTACTTC. Encoded protein: CASLTFQETQYF. This chain uses TRBV12-5 with TRBJ2-5; unclear D gene. Trimming left V 9 bases short and J 1 base short, with 9 bases between. The CDR3 is 12 residues long. In germline, CDR1 is LGHNT, CDR2 FRNRAP.

This chain connects TRBV7-9 to TRBJ1-6, with D perhaps matching TRBD1 (5 bases). CDR3 size: 15 residues. Trimming cost V 5 bases and J 8 bases, with 16 bases left between them. From germline, CDR1 is SEHNR and CDR2 FQNEAQ (reference sequence). The CDR3 reads CASSPQDGGDSPLHF. In DNA, the CDR3 is TGTGCCAGCAGCCCACAGGACGGGGGGGATTCACCCCTCCACTTT.

The chain carries TRBV6-5 and TRBJ2-3; 7 bases map to TRBD1. This CDR3 contains 15 residues. Trimming took 2 bases from V and 3 from J; bases not matched to a gene: 5. The germline V gene has CDR1 MNHEY and CDR2 SVGAGI. CDR3 nucleotides: TGTGCCAGCAGTTACACAGGGGTTATAACAGATACGCAGTATTTT. Translated: CASSYTGVITDTQYF.